The 24 T cell receptor beta chains in this list originate from one sample, sequenced in a study of identical twins. MiXCR, applied by TCRdb to the 5' RACE reads, yields one record per CDR3 protein. The profile shows hundreds of thousands of distinct CDR3 sequences, about 8.3% of them singletons. The data were also submitted as part of a second study, on yellow fever vaccine responses in identical twins.

The specimen sequenced was memory (CD45RO+) T cells sorted from blood. The receptors were sampled from a woman aged 18-29 years in good health.

This rearrangement joins TRBV9 to TRBJ1-2; possible D gene TRBD1, 6 bases. CDR1 and CDR2 (germline): SGDLS, YYNGEE. Trimming left V 4 bases short and J 8 bases short, with 18 bases between. This CDR3 has 14 amino acids. CDR3 sequence (DNA): TGTGCCAGCAGCCCCAGAGGGGCAGGGGAAGGCTACACCTTC. It yields the protein CASSPRGAGEGYTF.

This clonotype appeared many times. The chain combines TRBV5-1 with TRBJ2-7; possible D gene TRBD2, 6 bases. Germline assignment: CDR1 SGHRS and CDR2 YFSETQ. This CDR3 has 20 amino acids. Trimming left V 4 bases short and J 0 bases short, with 29 bases between. This CDR3 is CASSLQPVGRVKSSSYEQYF. The CDR3 region has the DNA TGCGCCAGCAGCCTCCAACCGGTCGGGAGAGTGAAGAGTAGCTCCTACGAGCAGTACTTC.

This clonotype has a handful of counts. A read error may be the cause here, since a much bigger clone is one base away. The chain joins TRBV2 to TRBJ2-1; D not certain. Looked up from germline, CDR1 is SNHLY and CDR2 is FYNNEI. The CDR3 spans 13 residues. The CDR3 region has the DNA TGTGTCAGCAGTGACCCAGCCTACAATGAGCAGTTCTTC. Translated: CVSSDPAYNEQFF.

This clonotype has more than one count but fewer than ten. The chain employs TRBV27 and TRBJ2-1; TRBD1 is a possible D gene (5 bases). The CDR3 extends over 13 amino acids. Deletions cut 5 bases from V and 3 bases from J, with 8 bases between. CDR1 is MNHEY and CDR2 is SMNVEV in the germline V gene (reference sequence). CDR3 region: CASSPQGYNEQFF. The CDR3 coding sequence is TGTGCCAGCAGTCCCCAGGGCTACAATGAGCAGTTCTTC.

This clonotype was seen many times. The chain employs TRBV12-3 or TRBV12-4 and TRBJ2-5, with no clear D. CDR3 length: 13 residues. Trimming pared 3 bases from V and 5 bases from J, leaving 10 bases between. The CDR3 reads CASSFSPWETQYF. The CDR3 bases are TGTGCCAGCAGTTTCAGCCCCTGGGAGACCCAGTACTTC.

This clonotype was observed a few times. The chain has TRBV5-5 and TRBJ2-3; a possible D gene is TRBD2 (6 bases). This CDR3 contains 14 residues. Germline V gene lookup returns CDR1 SGHKS and CDR2 YYEKEE (reference sequence). Trimming shortened V by 2 bases and J by 4 bases, and 11 bases separated the two germline ends. CDR3 amino acids: CASSFGGSADTQYF. Here the CDR3 DNA reads TGTGCCAGCAGCTTTGGGGGGTCCGCAGATACGCAGTATTTT.

This clonotype appeared a few times. This rearrangement joins TRBV20-1 to TRBJ2-3, with D perhaps TRBD2 (6 bases). V gave up 4 bases and J gave up 5 bases, with 7 bases separating them. CDR3 size: 11 residues. Germline assignment: CDR1 DFQATT and CDR2 SNEGSKA (reference sequence). The CDR3 nucleotides read TGCAGTGCTAAAGCGGGAGATACGCAGTATTTT. Protein: CSAKAGDTQYF.

This clonotype was counted a few times. The chain uses TRBV20-1 and TRBJ1-5, with D possibly being TRBD1 (5 bases). The length of the CDR3 is 14 residues. The V gene's germline CDR1 is DFQATT and CDR2 SNEGSKA (reference sequence). V was clipped by 6 bases and J by 6 bases, with 18 bases between them. CDR3 protein: CSAPGGGSPQPQHF. The CDR3, as DNA: TGCAGTGCCCCCGGGGGGGGATCTCCTCAGCCCCAGCATTTT.

In this sample, this clonotype turned up many times. The rearrangement uses TRBV12-3 or TRBV12-4 and TRBJ1-2; D not certain. This CDR3 comprises 14 residues. The V end lost 2 bases, the J end lost 8 bases, and 15 bases lay between the germline ends. This CDR3 reads CASSLIPSTTGYTF. The CDR3 DNA sequence: TGTGCCAGCAGTTTAATTCCATCGACGACGGGCTACACCTTC.

This clonotype has more than one count but fewer than ten. The chain uses TRBV19 and TRBJ2-2; 7 nucleotides agree with TRBD2. J lost 7 bases, V lost 7 bases, and 6 bases had no gene match. The length of the CDR3 is 13 residues. Germline V gives CDR1 LNHDA, CDR2 SQIVND (reference sequence). CDR3 nucleotide sequence: TGTGCCAGTAAGGGAGGGATAGGCGGGGAGCTGTTTTTT. Amino acids: CASKGGIGGELFF.

This chain uses TRBV27 with TRBJ2-3, with a possible D match to TRBD2 (6 bases). Trimming removed 7 bases from V and 0 bases from J, with 14 bases in between. The CDR3 length is 15 residues. Germline V gene data show CDR1 as MNHEY and CDR2 as SMNVEV (reference sequence). In DNA form, the CDR3 reads TGTGCCAGCACCTTAGCGGCCACTAGCACAGATACGCAGTATTTT. Its protein is CASTLAATSTDTQYF.

This clonotype came up many times. The chain joins TRBV5-5 to TRBJ2-2; perhaps TRBD2 as D (6 bases). V was shortened by 0 bases and J by 5 bases, with 14 bases between the two germline ends. The CDR3 length is 16 residues. The germline V gene has CDR1 SGHKS and CDR2 YYEKEE (reference sequence). The CDR3, as DNA: TGTGCCAGCAGCTTGGATGTCGGGAGAGGGACCGGGGAGCTGTTTTTT. This sequence encodes CASSLDVGRGTGELFF.

This clonotype was recorded many times. The chain couples TRBV5-1 to TRBJ1-1; TRBD1 is a possible D gene (6 bases). The CDR3 loop spans 12 amino acids. CDR1 and CDR2 from the germline V gene are SGHRS and YFSETQ. Between the trimmed V and J ends, which lost 5 bases and 4 bases, there was a span of 9 bases. CDR3: CASRQGGTEAFF. CDR3 DNA: TGCGCCAGCAGACAGGGAGGCACTGAAGCTTTCTTT.

The J gene is TRBJ1-4, the V gene TRBV7-2, with D tentatively TRBD1 (6 bases). V gave up 3 bases and J gave up 5 bases, with 13 bases separating them. The length of the CDR3 is 15 residues. Germline assignment: CDR1 SGHTA and CDR2 FQGNSA. The CDR3 DNA sequence: TGTGCCAGCAGCTTGACCACAGGGTGGAATGAAAAACTGTTTTTT. Translating gives CASSLTTGWNEKLFF.

V gene TRBV24-1 combines with J gene TRBJ1-5; no clear D gene. Germline V gene lookup returns CDR1 KGHDR and CDR2 SFDVKD. The CDR3 loop spans 13 amino acids. V was shortened by 5 bases and J by 5 bases, with 9 bases between the two germline ends. The CDR3 nucleotides are TGTGCCACCAGTGTTGGGAGCTATCAGCCCCAGCATTTT. Translated, it gives CATSVGSYQPQHF.

The chain links TRBV5-1 to TRBJ2-1; TRBD2 aligns across 14 bases. Losses at the gene ends were 0 bases for V and 9 bases for J; bases not matched to a gene: 2. The CDR3 length is 15 residues. The germline gives CDR1 SGHRS, CDR2 YFSETQ. Written as DNA, the CDR3 is TGCGCCAGCAGCTTGGTTGGGACTAGCGGGAGTGAGCAGTTCTTC. This encodes CASSLVGTSGSEQFF.

The V call is TRBV24-1, the J call TRBJ1-5; D is possibly TRBD1 (6 bases). Germline V gives CDR1 KGHDR, CDR2 SFDVKD. There are 14 residues in the CDR3. The V and J ends lost 7 bases and 0 bases respectively, with 9 bases between them. CDR3 in amino acids: CATSLGGSNQPQHF. CDR3 DNA: TGTGCCACCAGCCTAGGGGGTAGCAATCAGCCCCAGCATTTT.

This clonotype was seen many times. The rearrangement uses TRBV29-1 and TRBJ2-1; D is perhaps TRBD2 (7 bases). The CDR3 is 14 residues long. Germline CDR1 reads SQVTM; CDR2 reads ANQGSEA. V lost 7 bases and J lost 7, with 20 bases in between. The CDR3 sequence is CSAYRGAAGNEQFF. CDR3 bases: TGCAGCGCCTACCGGGGGGCCGCGGGGAATGAGCAGTTCTTC.

This chain joins TRBV12-3 or TRBV12-4 and TRBJ2-2, with D maybe TRBD1 (6 bases). The V end was cut by 8 bases, the J end by 1 base, with 11 bases between. The CDR3 covers 14 residues. CDR3 DNA: TGTGCCAGCGCATTACAGGGGAACACCGGGGAGCTGTTTTTT. Protein sequence: CASALQGNTGELFF.

CDR3: CASSDDVTYNEQFF. The CDR3 DNA reads TGTGCCAGCAGTGACGACGTGACCTACAATGAGCAGTTCTTC. The rearrangement joins TRBV27 to TRBJ2-1; D gene unclear. V dropped 5 bases and J dropped 2 bases, with 10 bases sitting between them. Germline loops: CDR1 MNHEY, CDR2 SMNVEV (reference sequence). CDR3 length equals 14 residues.

This clonotype showed up just a few times. V usage is TRBV7-9 and J usage is TRBJ2-1; possible D gene TRBD2, 5 bases. The CDR3 covers 14 residues. The V and J ends lost 0 bases and 2 bases respectively, with 5 bases between them. Per the germline V gene, CDR1 is SEHNR and CDR2 is FQNEAQ (reference sequence). CDR3 region: CASSLAAAYNEQFF. The CDR3 DNA reads TGTGCCAGCAGCTTAGCAGCGGCCTACAATGAGCAGTTCTTC. Filled out from reference TRBV7-9 and TRBJ2-1, the complete variable domain reads DTGVSQNPRHKITKRGQNVTFRCDPISEHNRLYWYRQTLGQGPEFLTYFQNEAQLEKSRLLSDRFSAERPKGSFSTLEIQRTEQGDSAMYLCASSLAAAYNEQFFGPGTRLTVL.

The V call is TRBV5-7, the J call TRBJ1-1, with TRBD1 matching over 10 bases. TRBV5-7 has ORF status, its function being uncertain. CDR3 size: 17 residues. V shed 4 bases, J shed 4 bases, and the junction held 13 bases outside the gene matches. The CDR3 sequence: CASSVDRGVLLGTEAFF. The CDR3 DNA follows: TGTGCCAGCAGCGTGGACAGGGGGGTGTTGTTGGGCACTGAAGCTTTCTTT.

The gene calls are TRBV27 and TRBJ2-1; the D is unclear. This CDR3 comprises 13 residues. CDR1 MNHEY and CDR2 SMNVEV come from the germline V gene (reference sequence). Trimming took off 3 bases at V and 5 bases at J, with 8 bases between the two ends. The CDR3 nucleotides read TGTGCCAGCAGTTTCGGTGGAAACAATGAGCAGTTCTTC. It encodes CASSFGGNNEQFF.

Only a few counts were recorded for this clonotype. The J gene is TRBJ2-1, the V gene TRBV2; a possible D gene is TRBD2 (5 bases). The CDR3 loop spans 15 amino acids. The germline CDR1 and CDR2 sequences are SNHLY and FYNNEI. V was pared by 3 bases and J by 1 base, with 10 bases between. CDR3 in DNA: TGTGCCAGCAGTGACTGGACTCTATCCTACAATGAGCAGTTCTTC. It translates to CASSDWTLSYNEQFF.